Listed below are T cell receptor beta chains from one sample, sequenced in a study of blood T cell repertoires in COVID-19. TCRdb's copy holds only in-frame clones and misses some; the assay was immunoSEQ multiplex PCR. The sample has over 350,000 clones, roughly 90% seen once. Sequencing was carried out using peripheral blood. The receptors shown here come from a woman under 40 with active or convalescent COVID-19. Both conserved end residues are part of each CDR3.

V	CDR3
TRBV2	CASSRTGGDEKLFF
TRBV30	CAWSAPGSAFF
TRBV15	CATSRTGGNQPQHF
TRBV27	CASSKTGAYGYTF
TRBV4-2	CASSQERESSYEQYF
TRBV9	CASSVGGTGDLGGYTF
TRBV20-1	CSAPWNTEAFF
TRBV5-4	CASSLAGTSGIYEQYF
TRBV5-4	CASSLIPGQGAGDTQYF
TRBV29-1	CSVLGTAPYNEQFF
TRBV21-1	CASTTDRGNGCFPEQYF
TRBV7-8	CASSSDRENSYEQYF
TRBV5-4	CASSLIGQGDEQYF
TRBV30	CAWRPKRLNEKLFF
TRBV21-1	CASSKEGDSTEAFF
TRBV4-1	CASSQDPASYEQYF
TRBV3-1/TRBV3-2	CASSQVVETQYF
TRBV27	CASQTGNQPQHF
TRBV27	CASSTTSGGEETQYF
TRBV30	CAWRPWRTPFGDEQFF
TRBV4-2	CASSQGLAKQYF
TRBV19	CASSNLLGLIRSTDTQYF
TRBV18	CASSPGQGGNQPQHF
TRBV2	CASRDRGYEQYF
TRBV7-8	CASSSKMGGRVEETQYF
TRBV9	CASSGTGVTGELFF
TRBV18	CASSPGTIDHGYTF
TRBV18	CASSPGTGNTEAFF
TRBV3-1/TRBV3-2	CASSKSGQTGSRYEQYF
TRBV7-2	CASSLGLAGGYNEQFF
TRBV12-3/TRBV12-4	CASSPPYEETQYF
TRBV27	CASRPDRGYGNQPQHF
TRBV27	CASSSPGQVFGELFF
TRBV6-1	CASSEEGAFLGGNTIYF
TRBV30	CAWSTRGSNQPQHF
TRBV27	CASSPHGQGNSYEQYF
TRBV27	CASRSLAGQPQHF
TRBV6-1	CASSEVTGWPTEAFF
TRBV7-6	CASSLEQNTEAFF
TRBV6-1	CASSDRENTGELFF
TRBV4-2	CASSPMGGENTEAFF
TRBV3-1/TRBV3-2	CASSHYGTEYNYGYTF
TRBV6-5	CASSYSVGSVEAFF
TRBV18	CASSLRGSPTDEAFF
TRBV3-1/TRBV3-2	CASREIPGGSTEAFF
TRBV9	CASSAPFNRGRGETQYF
TRBV4-1	CASSPRQGLSNQPQHF
TRBV10-3	CAISEAENAYEQYF
TRBV2	CASSEVRQVWAFF
TRBV5-1	CASSLDGSITDTQYF
TRBV19	CASSIGAGDTEAFF
TRBV6-5	CASSSHPNQPQHF
TRBV5-1	CASSSRDRDGYTF
TRBV2	CASSVIGLAGETQYF
TRBV5-6	CASTGTSGMYNEQFF
TRBV5-1	CASSLAEDKKETQYF
TRBV19	CASSATWTRLMNTEAFF
TRBV5-1	CASSPGHGTDTQYF
TRBV19	CASSIGGQVNTEAFF
TRBV27	CASSFSTIGTEAFF